Sequencing of this T cell receptor beta chain was carried out in a study of CD8+ T cells in alopecia areata. Findings and caveats of the study: Scalp specimens additionally yield sequences from normal skin's resident alphabeta T cells.

Treatment described: oral pan-JAK inhibitor, 5-10 mg twice daily. Following extraction, RNA underwent reverse transcription to cDNA, which served as the sequencing template. The repertoire was sequenced with immunoSEQ multiplex PCR; TCRdb's copy has only in-frame clones and lacks some. The profile shows 150,000 or so clones, about 86% of them singletons. About this clone itself: Its antigen is unidentified.

V lost 7 bases and J 0 bases, leaving 12 bases between the germline ends. There are 14 residues in the CDR3. Per the germline V gene, CDR1 is WSHSY and CDR2 is SAAADI. The sample here was CD8+ T cells sorted from blood, taken at week 4, from a patient treated with tofacitinib. The source is a human donor with alopecia areata. The genes are TRBV10-2 and TRBJ1-2; tentatively, D is TRBD1 (6 bases). The CDR3 here is CASNPGTSNYGYTF. DNA of the CDR3: TGCGCCAGCAACCCCGGGACATCTAACTATGGCTACACCTTC.